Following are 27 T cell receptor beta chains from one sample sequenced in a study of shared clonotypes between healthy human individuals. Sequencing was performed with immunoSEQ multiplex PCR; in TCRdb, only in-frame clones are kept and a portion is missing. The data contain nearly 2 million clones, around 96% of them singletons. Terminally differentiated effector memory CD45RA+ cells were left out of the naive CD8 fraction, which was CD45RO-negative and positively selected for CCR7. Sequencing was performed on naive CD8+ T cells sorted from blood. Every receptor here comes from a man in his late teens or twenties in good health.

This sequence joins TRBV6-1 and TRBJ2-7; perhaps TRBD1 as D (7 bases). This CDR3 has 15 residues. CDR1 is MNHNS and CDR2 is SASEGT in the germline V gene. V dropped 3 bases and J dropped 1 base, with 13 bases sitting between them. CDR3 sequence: CASSDPGGRSYEQYF. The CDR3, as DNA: TGTGCCAGCAGTGACCCAGGGGGGAGATCCTACGAGCAGTACTTC.

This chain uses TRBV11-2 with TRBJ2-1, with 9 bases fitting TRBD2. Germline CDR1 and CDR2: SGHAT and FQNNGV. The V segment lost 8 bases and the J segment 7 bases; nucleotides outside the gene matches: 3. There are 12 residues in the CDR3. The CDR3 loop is CASELAGNEQFF. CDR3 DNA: TGTGCCAGCGAACTAGCGGGTAATGAGCAGTTCTTC.

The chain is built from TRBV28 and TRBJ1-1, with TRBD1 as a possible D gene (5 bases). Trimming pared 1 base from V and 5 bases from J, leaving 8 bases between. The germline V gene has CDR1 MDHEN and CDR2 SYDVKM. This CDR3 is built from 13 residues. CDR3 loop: CASSLSGKTEAFF. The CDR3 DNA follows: TGTGCCAGCAGTTTATCAGGGAAAACTGAAGCTTTCTTT. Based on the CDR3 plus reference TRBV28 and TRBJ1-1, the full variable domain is DVKVTQSSRYLVKRTGEKVFLECVQDMDHENMFWYRQDPGLGLRLIYFSYDVKMKEKGDIPEGYSVSREKKERFSLILESASTNQTSMYLCASSLSGKTEAFFGQGTRLTVV.

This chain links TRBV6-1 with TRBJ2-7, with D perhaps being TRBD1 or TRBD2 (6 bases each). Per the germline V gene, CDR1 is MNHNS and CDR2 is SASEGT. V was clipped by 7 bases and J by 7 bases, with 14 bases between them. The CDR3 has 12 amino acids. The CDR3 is CASTGGGNEQYF. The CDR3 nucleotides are TGTGCCAGCACCGGAGGGGGGAATGAGCAGTACTTC.

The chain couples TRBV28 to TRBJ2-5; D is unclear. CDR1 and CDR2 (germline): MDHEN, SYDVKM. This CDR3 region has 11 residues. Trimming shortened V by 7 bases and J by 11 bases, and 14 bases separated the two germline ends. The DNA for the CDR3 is TGTGCCAGCATGGGTTCGGCCGGTCAGTACTTC. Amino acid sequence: CASMGSAGQYF. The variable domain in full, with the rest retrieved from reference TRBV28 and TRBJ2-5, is DVKVTQSSRYLVKRTGEKVFLECVQDMDHENMFWYRQDPGLGLRLIYFSYDVKMKEKGDIPEGYSVSREKKERFSLILESASTNQTSMYLCASMGSAGQYFGPGTRLLVL.

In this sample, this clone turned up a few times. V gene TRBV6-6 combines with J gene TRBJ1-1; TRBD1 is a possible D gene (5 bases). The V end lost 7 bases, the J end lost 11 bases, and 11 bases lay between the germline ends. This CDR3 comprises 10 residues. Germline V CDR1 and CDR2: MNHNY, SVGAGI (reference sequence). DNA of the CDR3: TGTGCCAGCATCCAGGGTGAGGCTTTCTTT. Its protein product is CASIQGEAFF.

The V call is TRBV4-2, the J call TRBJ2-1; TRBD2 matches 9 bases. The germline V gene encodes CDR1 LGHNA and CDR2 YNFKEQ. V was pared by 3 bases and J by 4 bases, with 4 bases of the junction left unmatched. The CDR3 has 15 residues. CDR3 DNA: TGTGCCAGCAGCCAGCGGGGGGGTCAATACAATGAGCAGTTCTTC. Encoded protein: CASSQRGGQYNEQFF.

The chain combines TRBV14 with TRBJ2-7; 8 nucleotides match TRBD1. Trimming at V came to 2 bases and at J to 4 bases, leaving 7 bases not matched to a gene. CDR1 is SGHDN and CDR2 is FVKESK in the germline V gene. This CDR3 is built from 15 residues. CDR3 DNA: TGTGCCAGCAGCCAAAGTCCAGGGGGCTCATACGAGCAGTACTTC. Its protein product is CASSQSPGGSYEQYF.

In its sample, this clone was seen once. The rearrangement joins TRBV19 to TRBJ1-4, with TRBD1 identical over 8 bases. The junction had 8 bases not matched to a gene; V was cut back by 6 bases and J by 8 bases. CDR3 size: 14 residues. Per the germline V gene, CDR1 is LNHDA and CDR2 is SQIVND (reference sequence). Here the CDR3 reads CASSQRQGSEKLFF. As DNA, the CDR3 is TGTGCCAGTAGCCAACGACAGGGGAGCGAAAAACTGTTTTTT.

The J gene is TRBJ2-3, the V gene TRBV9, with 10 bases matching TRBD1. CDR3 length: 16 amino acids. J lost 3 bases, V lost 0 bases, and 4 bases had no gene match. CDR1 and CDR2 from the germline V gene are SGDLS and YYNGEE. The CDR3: CASSVGQGARTDTQYF. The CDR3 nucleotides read TGTGCCAGCAGCGTAGGACAGGGGGCGAGAACAGATACGCAGTATTTT.

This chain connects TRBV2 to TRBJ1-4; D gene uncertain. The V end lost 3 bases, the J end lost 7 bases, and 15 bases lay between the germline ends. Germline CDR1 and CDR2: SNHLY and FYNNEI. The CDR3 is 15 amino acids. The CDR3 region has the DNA TGTGCCAGCAGTGACAGCCAGGAACGCGGTGAAAAACTGTTTTTT. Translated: CASSDSQERGEKLFF.

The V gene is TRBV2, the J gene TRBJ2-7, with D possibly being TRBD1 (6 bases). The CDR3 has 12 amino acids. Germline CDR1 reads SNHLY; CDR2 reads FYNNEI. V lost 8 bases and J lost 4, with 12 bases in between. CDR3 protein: CASLGQKYEQYF. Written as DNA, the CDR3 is TGTGCCAGCCTCGGACAGAAATACGAGCAGTACTTC.

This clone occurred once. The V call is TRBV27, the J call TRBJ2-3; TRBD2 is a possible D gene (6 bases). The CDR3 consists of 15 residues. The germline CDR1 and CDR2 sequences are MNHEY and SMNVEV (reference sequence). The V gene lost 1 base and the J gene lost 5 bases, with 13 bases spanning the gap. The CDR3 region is CASSLWWGVGDTQYF. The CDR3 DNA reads TGTGCCAGCAGTTTATGGTGGGGGGTTGGAGATACGCAGTATTTT.

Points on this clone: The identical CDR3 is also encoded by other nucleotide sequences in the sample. The CDR3 DNA reads TGTGCCAGCAGCTTGGTGGGGAGCACAGATACGCAGTATTTT. Protein product: CASSLVGSTDTQYF. This chain joins TRBV5-8 and TRBJ2-3, with unresolved D. Deletions cut 0 bases from V and 0 bases from J, with 5 bases between. CDR1 SGHTS and CDR2 YDEGEE come from the germline V gene. The CDR3 is 14 residues long.

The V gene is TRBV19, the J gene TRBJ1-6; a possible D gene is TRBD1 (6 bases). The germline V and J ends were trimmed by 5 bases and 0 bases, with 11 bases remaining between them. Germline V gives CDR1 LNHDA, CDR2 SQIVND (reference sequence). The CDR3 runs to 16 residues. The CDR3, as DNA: TGTGCCAGTAGTTTGGACAGCAGCTCCTATAATTCACCCCTCCACTTT. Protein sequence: CASSLDSSSYNSPLHF. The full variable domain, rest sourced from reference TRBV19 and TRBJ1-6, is DGGITQSPKYLFRKEGQNVTLSCEQNLNHDAMYWYRQDPGQGLRLIYYSQIVNDFQKGDIAEGYSVSREKKESFPLTVTSAQKNPTAFYLCASSLDSSSYNSPLHFGNGTRLTVT.

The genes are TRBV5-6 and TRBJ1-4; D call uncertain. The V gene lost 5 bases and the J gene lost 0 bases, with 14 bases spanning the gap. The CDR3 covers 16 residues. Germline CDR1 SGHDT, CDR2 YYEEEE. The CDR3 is CASSFAPDATNEKLFF. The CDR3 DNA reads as TGTGCCAGCAGTTTTGCCCCGGACGCAACTAATGAAAAACTGTTTTTT.

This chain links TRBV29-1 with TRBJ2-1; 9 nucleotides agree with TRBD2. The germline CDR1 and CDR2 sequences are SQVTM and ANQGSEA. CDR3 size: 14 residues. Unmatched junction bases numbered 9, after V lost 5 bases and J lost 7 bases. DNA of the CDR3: TGCAGCGTTACTAAGCGGGAGGACGGGAATGAGCAGTTCTTC. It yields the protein CSVTKREDGNEQFF.

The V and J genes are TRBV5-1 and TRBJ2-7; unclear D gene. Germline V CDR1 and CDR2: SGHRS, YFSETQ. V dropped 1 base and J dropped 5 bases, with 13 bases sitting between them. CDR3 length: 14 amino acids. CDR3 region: CASSLIGPGDEQYF. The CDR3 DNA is TGCGCCAGCAGCTTGATCGGGCCTGGGGACGAGCAGTACTTC.

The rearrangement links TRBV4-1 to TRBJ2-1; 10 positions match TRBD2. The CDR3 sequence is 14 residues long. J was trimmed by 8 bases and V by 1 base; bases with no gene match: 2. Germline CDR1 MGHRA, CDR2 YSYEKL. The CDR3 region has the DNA TGCGCCAGCAGCCAAGGGACTAGCGGCTATGAGCAGTTCTTC. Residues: CASSQGTSGYEQFF.

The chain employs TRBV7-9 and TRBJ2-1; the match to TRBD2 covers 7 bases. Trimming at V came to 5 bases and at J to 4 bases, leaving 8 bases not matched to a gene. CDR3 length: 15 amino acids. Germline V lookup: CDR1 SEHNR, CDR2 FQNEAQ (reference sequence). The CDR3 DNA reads TGTGCCAGCAGCCAAGCGGGGAAGACATACAATGAGCAGTTCTTC. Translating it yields CASSQAGKTYNEQFF.

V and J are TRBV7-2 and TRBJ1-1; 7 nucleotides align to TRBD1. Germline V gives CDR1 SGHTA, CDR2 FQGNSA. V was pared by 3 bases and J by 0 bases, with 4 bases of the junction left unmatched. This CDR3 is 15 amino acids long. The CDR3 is CASSFGTAMNTEAFF. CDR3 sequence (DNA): TGTGCCAGCAGCTTTGGGACAGCTATGAACACTGAAGCTTTCTTT.

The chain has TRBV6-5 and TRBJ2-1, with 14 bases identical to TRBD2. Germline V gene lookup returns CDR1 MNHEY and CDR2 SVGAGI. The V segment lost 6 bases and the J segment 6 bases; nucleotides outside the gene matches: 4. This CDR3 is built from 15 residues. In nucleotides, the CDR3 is TGTGCCAGCAGCACCGGGACTAGCGGGAGCAATGAGCAGTTCTTC. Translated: CASSTGTSGSNEQFF.

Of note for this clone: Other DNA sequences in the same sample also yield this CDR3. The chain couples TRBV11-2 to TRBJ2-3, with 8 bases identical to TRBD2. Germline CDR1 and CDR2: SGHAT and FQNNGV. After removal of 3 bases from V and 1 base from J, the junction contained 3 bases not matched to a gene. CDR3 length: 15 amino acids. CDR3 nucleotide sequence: TGTGCCAGCAGCTTTCTAGCGGGCGGCACAGATACGCAGTATTTT. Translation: CASSFLAGGTDTQYF.

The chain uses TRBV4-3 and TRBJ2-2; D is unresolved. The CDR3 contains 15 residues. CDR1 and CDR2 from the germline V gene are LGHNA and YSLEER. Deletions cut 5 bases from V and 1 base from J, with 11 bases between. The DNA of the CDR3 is TGCGCCAGCAGCTCCAGCTCCGAGAACACCGGGGAGCTGTTTTTT. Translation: CASSSSSENTGELFF.

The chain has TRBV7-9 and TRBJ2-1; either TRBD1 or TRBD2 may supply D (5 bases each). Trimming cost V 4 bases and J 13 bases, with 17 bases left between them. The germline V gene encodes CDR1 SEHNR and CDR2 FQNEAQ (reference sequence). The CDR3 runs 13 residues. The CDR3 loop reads CASSSPGTPRQFF. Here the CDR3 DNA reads TGTGCCAGCAGCTCGCCCGGGACGCCAAGACAGTTCTTC.

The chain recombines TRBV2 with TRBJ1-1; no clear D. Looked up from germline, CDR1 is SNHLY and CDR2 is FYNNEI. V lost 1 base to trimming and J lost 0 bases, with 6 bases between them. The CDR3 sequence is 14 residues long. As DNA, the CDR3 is TGTGCCAGCAGTGAAGGCCCTATGAACACTGAAGCTTTCTTT. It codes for CASSEGPMNTEAFF.

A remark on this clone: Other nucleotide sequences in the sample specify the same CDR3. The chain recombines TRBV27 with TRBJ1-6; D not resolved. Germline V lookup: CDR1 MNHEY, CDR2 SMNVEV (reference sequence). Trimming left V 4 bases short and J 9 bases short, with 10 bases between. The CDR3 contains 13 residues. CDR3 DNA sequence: TGTGCCAGCAGTTGGGGAGGAGGTTCACCCCTCCACTTT. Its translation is CASSWGGGSPLHF.